This T cell receptor (beta chain) was identified during a study of blood T cells in healthy people across ages. Together with a sample-barcoded 5' primer, a J-beta primer mix was included in a second PCR lasting about 6 to 11 cycles. Each cDNA was tagged by a template-switch adaptor containing 12 random nucleotides. One entry per CDR3 protein results from TCRdb running MiXCR on the 5' RACE reads. This table holds approximately 670,000 distinct CDR3 sequences, less than 45% found once. This clonotype was observed a handful of times. The CDR3 totals 14 residues. The junction had 11 bases not matched to a gene; V was cut back by 5 bases and J by 8 bases.

The rearrangement uses TRBV12-3 or TRBV12-4 and TRBJ1-2, with 7 bases aligning to TRBD1. This sequence was found in an older man in good health. The sequenced sample consisted of blood. CDR3 region: CASSPADRLGGYTF. The CDR3, as DNA: TGTGCCAGCAGTCCAGCGGACAGGTTAGGCGGCTACACCTTC.